Listed here are 21 T cell receptor beta chains from one sample, sequenced in a study of CD8+ T cells in alopecia areata. RNA was extracted and reverse transcribed into cDNA as the sequencing template. Clones were sequenced by immunoSEQ multiplex PCR, and TCRdb holds only the in-frame ones, with some missing. The profile shows approximately 59,000 clones, about half of them singletons. The starting material was CD8+ T cells sorted from blood, obtained at week 0. The receptors stem from a human donor with alopecia areata.

This clone was observed a handful of times. The chain is built from TRBV29-1 and TRBJ2-1; D call uncertain. Germline loops: CDR1 SQVTM, CDR2 ANQGSEA. The CDR3 sequence is 12 residues long. Between the trimmed V and J ends, which lost 5 bases and 1 base, there was a span of 6 bases. The CDR3: CSVWISYNEQFF. Written as DNA, the CDR3 is TGCAGCGTTTGGATTTCCTACAATGAGCAGTTCTTC.

The V gene is TRBV6-5, the J gene TRBJ2-1; 7 nucleotides line up with TRBD2. The V gene's germline CDR1 is MNHEY and CDR2 SVGAGI. This CDR3 is 14 amino acids long. V lost 5 bases and J lost 5; bases outside the gene matches: 6. CDR3 nucleotide sequence: TGTGCCAGCAGTCCTAGCGGTCCCCACAATGAGCAGTTCTTC. Protein product: CASSPSGPHNEQFF.

The chain combines TRBV30 with TRBJ1-1, with no clear D. The germline gives CDR1 GTSNPN, CDR2 SVGIG (reference sequence). V lost 5 bases, J lost 1 base, and 8 bases lay in between. CDR3 size: 12 residues. The CDR3 loop is CAWWRWNTEAFF. The CDR3 coding sequence is TGTGCCTGGTGGCGCTGGAACACTGAAGCTTTCTTT.

V usage is TRBV27 and J usage is TRBJ2-7; the match to TRBD1 covers 8 bases. The V segment lost 5 bases and the J segment 7 bases; nucleotides outside the gene matches: 7. Germline loops: CDR1 MNHEY, CDR2 SMNVEV (reference sequence). The CDR3 is 13 residues long. CDR3 nucleotides: TGTGCCAGCAGTACGACAGGGGCGAGAGAGCAGTACTTC. This gives the protein CASSTTGAREQYF.

The sample holds a few counts of this clone. The chain recombines TRBV29-1 with TRBJ2-7; D remains unclear. The V end lost 4 bases, the J end lost 3 bases, and 7 bases lay between the germline ends. This CDR3 has 11 amino acids. Germline V gene data show CDR1 as SQVTM and CDR2 as ANQGSEA. CDR3 residues: CSVVDGYEQYF. The DNA of the CDR3 is TGCAGCGTTGTGGACGGCTACGAGCAGTACTTC.

V is TRBV7-8 and J is TRBJ2-7; TRBD2 aligns across 7 bases. CDR3 length: 15 residues. Germline V gene data show CDR1 as SGHVS and CDR2 as FQNEAQ. The V gene end was trimmed by 4 bases and the J gene end by 2 bases; junction bases not matched to a gene: 8. The CDR3 DNA reads as TGTGCCAGCAGCTCGGGGACTATCCCTCCCTACGAGCAGTACTTC. This sequence encodes CASSSGTIPPYEQYF.

The rearrangement links TRBV9 to TRBJ2-5; D unclear. This CDR3 is built from 13 residues. Germline CDR1 is SGDLS and CDR2 is YYNGEE. Trimming left V 3 bases short and J 5 bases short, with 11 bases between. CDR3 region: CASSGIYRETQYF. The CDR3 region has the DNA TGTGCCAGCAGCGGTATCTACCGGGAGACCCAGTACTTC.

The J gene is TRBJ2-1, the V gene TRBV7-9; 7 bases match TRBD1. The V and J ends lost 6 bases and 9 bases, in that order; junction bases with no gene match: 2. Germline V gene data show CDR1 as SEHNR and CDR2 as FQNEAQ (reference sequence). CDR3 size: 11 residues. This CDR3 is CASRAGGEQFF. CDR3 nucleotide sequence: TGTGCCAGCAGGGCAGGGGGTGAGCAGTTCTTC.

V and J are TRBV7-9 and TRBJ2-1; TRBD1 might be the D (5 bases). CDR3 length: 16 amino acids. Germline V gene data show CDR1 as SEHNR and CDR2 as FQNEAQ (reference sequence). Trimming removed 4 bases from V and 4 bases from J, with 17 bases in between. The CDR3 bases are TGTGCCAGCAGCTCATCAAGACAGAATTCTTACAATGAGCAGTTCTTC. Its translation is CASSSSRQNSYNEQFF.

This chain joins TRBV5-8 and TRBJ1-5; the D gene is possibly TRBD1 (5 bases). V was shortened by 1 base and J by 7 bases, with 12 bases between the two germline ends. CDR1 and CDR2 from the germline V gene are SGHTS and YDEGEE. CDR3 length equals 14 residues. CDR3: CASSLRGVMQPQHF. The CDR3 nucleotides read TGTGCCAGCAGCTTGAGGGGTGTAATGCAGCCCCAGCATTTT.

This clone was counted only a few times. The V and J genes are TRBV9 and TRBJ2-7, with D unclear. Germline V gives CDR1 SGDLS, CDR2 YYNGEE. The CDR3 is 15 amino acids. Trimming removed 1 base at V and 4 bases at J, with 15 bases between. CDR3 sequence reads: CASSVFSTATYEQYF. DNA for the CDR3: TGTGCCAGCAGCGTATTCTCAACGGCAACGTACGAGCAGTACTTC.

The chain recombines TRBV5-6 with TRBJ2-2; tentatively, D is TRBD1 (6 bases). V was trimmed by 3 bases and J by 7 bases, leaving 16 bases between them. Germline CDR1 reads SGHDT; CDR2 reads YYEEEE. The CDR3 extends over 15 amino acids. The CDR3 sequence: CASSSSPGAVGELFF. The CDR3 nucleotides read TGTGCCAGCAGCTCGAGCCCAGGGGCCGTCGGGGAGCTGTTTTTT.

The chain employs TRBV7-9 and TRBJ1-1, with unresolved D. The germline V gene encodes CDR1 SEHNR and CDR2 FQNEAQ (reference sequence). The CDR3 loop spans 12 amino acids. V lost 5 bases and J 8 bases, leaving 12 bases between the germline ends. CDR3 sequence reads: CASSVGGLEAFF. CDR3 in DNA: TGTGCCAGCAGCGTCGGAGGCTTAGAAGCTTTCTTT.

The rearrangement links TRBV4-1 to TRBJ2-6; 7 bases match TRBD2. The length of the CDR3 is 19 residues. Germline V lookup: CDR1 MGHRA, CDR2 YSYEKL. J was trimmed by 0 bases and V by 0 bases; bases with no gene match: 8. CDR3 sequence (DNA): TGCGCCAGCAGCCAAGATCGGAGCGGGATCCTCTCTGGGGCCAACGTCCTGACTTTC. This gives the protein CASSQDRSGILSGANVLTF.

V and J are TRBV7-8 and TRBJ2-2, with 10 bases fitting TRBD2. Germline CDR1 SGHVS, CDR2 FQNEAQ. CDR3 length equals 18 residues. After removal of 7 bases from V and 2 bases from J, the junction contained 13 bases not matched to a gene. The CDR3, as DNA: TGTGCCAGCACCGAGGGATCGGGACTAGCGATAAACACCGGGGAGCTGTTTTTT. Its protein is CASTEGSGLAINTGELFF.

By sample fraction, this clone is medium-sized. The CDR3 is CASSVTSGGGEQYF. The CDR3 coding sequence is TGTGCCAGCAGCGTAACTAGCGGAGGTGGGGAGCAGTACTTC. The chain is built from TRBV9 and TRBJ2-7; 8 nucleotides agree with TRBD2. The CDR3 length is 14 residues. V lost 1 base to trimming and J lost 7 bases; unmatched junction nucleotides: 7. Germline V gene lookup returns CDR1 SGDLS and CDR2 YYNGEE.

This clone has more than one count but fewer than ten. The chain links TRBV29-1 to TRBJ2-7; possibly TRBD1 or TRBD2 for D (5 bases each). The V end lost 6 bases, the J end lost 2 bases, and 14 bases lay between the germline ends. The CDR3 spans 13 residues. Germline V gene lookup returns CDR1 SQVTM and CDR2 ANQGSEA. Written as DNA, the CDR3 is TGCAGCGTGGCCAACGGGGCAACCTACGAGCAGTACTTC. It specifies CSVANGATYEQYF.

This chain joins TRBV29-1 and TRBJ2-1; D unclear. The CDR3 has 10 amino acids. In germline, CDR1 is SQVTM, CDR2 ANQGSEA. Deletions cut 6 bases from V and 10 bases from J, with 10 bases between. DNA of the CDR3: TGCAGCGTCGTGGCGAGCGAGCAGTTCTTC. Its translation is CSVVASEQFF.

V usage is TRBV29-1 and J usage is TRBJ2-7, with 11 bases matching TRBD2. Germline CDR1 is SQVTM and CDR2 is ANQGSEA. This CDR3 is built from 14 residues. J gave up 3 bases and V 7 bases, and 8 bases lay outside the gene matches. The CDR3 region has the DNA TGCAGCGCCTATACTAGCGGGAGCCTCTACGAGCAGTACTTC. Its translation is CSAYTSGSLYEQYF.

This chain uses TRBV7-2 with TRBJ2-5, with 7 positions matching TRBD2. Germline assignment: CDR1 SGHTA and CDR2 FQGNSA. J lost 1 base, V lost 5 bases, and 4 bases had no gene match. CDR3 length: 14 amino acids. The CDR3 spells CASSLSGFQETQYF. The CDR3 DNA reads as TGTGCCAGCAGCCTTAGCGGGTTCCAAGAGACCCAGTACTTC.

The chain couples TRBV9 to TRBJ2-7, with 11 nucleotides matching TRBD2. The V segment lost 4 bases and the J segment 3 bases; nucleotides outside the gene matches: 3. CDR3 length: 14 residues. In germline, CDR1 is SGDLS, CDR2 YYNGEE. CDR3 sequence: CASSLTSGSYEQYF. The CDR3 DNA sequence: TGTGCCAGCAGCCTAACTAGCGGGAGCTACGAGCAGTACTTC.